This T cell receptor beta chain was sequenced in a study of T cell responses to AZD1222 COVID-19 vaccine. General study findings and limits: Clonal diversity may have been underestimated, and the donors were mostly white British, with more females than males.

The V gene's germline CDR1 is MGHRA and CDR2 YSYEKL. The CDR3 sequence is 14 residues long. V was pared by 1 base and J by 9 bases, with 4 bases of the junction left unmatched. Libraries were prepared by immunoSEQ multiplex PCR; TCRdb keeps only in-frame clonotypes and omits some of them. This repertoire shows about 150,000 clones, around 87% found once; its top ten account for about 9.8%. About this clone itself: Antigen unknown.

The V and J genes are TRBV4-1 and TRBJ2-1; 9 bases map to TRBD1. The sequence was collected from an adult who received the AZD1222 COVID-19 vaccine. Sequencing was performed on peripheral blood, taken 28 days after the second AZD1222 dose. CDR3 nucleotides: TGCGCCAGCAGCCAAGGGGACAGGGTCCCTGAGCAGTTCTTC. Protein product: CASSQGDRVPEQFF.